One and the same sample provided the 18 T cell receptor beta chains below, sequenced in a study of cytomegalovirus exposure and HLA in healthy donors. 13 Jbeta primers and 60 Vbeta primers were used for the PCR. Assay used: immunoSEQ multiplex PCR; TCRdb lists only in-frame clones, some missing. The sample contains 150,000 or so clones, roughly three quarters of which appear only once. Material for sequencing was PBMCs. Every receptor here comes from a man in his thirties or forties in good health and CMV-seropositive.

This CDR3 reads CASSSREVHEQYF. The CDR3 region has the DNA TGTGCCAGCAGTTCTCGGGAGGTCCACGAGCAGTACTTC. The rearrangement links TRBV27 to TRBJ2-7; TRBD2 matches at 7 bases. The CDR3 is 13 amino acids. CDR1 is MNHEY and CDR2 is SMNVEV in the germline V gene (reference sequence). V lost 4 bases, J lost 5 bases, and 5 bases stayed unmatched.

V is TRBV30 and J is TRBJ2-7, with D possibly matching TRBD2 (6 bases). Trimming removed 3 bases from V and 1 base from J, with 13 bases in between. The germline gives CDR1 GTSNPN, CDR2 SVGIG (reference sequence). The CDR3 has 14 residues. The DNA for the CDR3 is TGTGCCTGGAGCCGGGGCGGGACTTCCTACGAGCAGTACTTC. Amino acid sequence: CAWSRGGTSYEQYF.

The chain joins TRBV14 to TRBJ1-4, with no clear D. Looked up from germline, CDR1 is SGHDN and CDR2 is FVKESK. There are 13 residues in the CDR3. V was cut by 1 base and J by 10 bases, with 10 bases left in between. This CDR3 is CASSQVQAGKLFF. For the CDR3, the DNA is TGTGCCAGCAGCCAAGTCCAAGCCGGAAAACTGTTTTTT.

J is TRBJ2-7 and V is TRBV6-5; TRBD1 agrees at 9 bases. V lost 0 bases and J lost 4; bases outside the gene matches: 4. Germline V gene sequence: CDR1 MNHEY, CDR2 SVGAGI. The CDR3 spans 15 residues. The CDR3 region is CASSYSDRGSYEQYF. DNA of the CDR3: TGTGCCAGCAGTTACTCGGACAGGGGATCTTACGAGCAGTACTTC.

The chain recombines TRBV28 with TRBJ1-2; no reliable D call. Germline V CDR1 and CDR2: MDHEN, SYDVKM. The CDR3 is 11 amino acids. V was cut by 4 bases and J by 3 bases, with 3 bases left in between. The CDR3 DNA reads TGTGCCAGCAGTTCGGACTATGGCTACACCTTC. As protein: CASSSDYGYTF.

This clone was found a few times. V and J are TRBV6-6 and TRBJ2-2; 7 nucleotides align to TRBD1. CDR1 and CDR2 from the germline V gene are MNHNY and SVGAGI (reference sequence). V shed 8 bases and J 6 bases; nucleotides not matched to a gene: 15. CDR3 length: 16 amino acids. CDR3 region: CASLEAGTAFAGELFF. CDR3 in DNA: TGTGCCAGCCTTGAGGCCGGGACAGCGTTTGCCGGGGAGCTGTTTTTT.

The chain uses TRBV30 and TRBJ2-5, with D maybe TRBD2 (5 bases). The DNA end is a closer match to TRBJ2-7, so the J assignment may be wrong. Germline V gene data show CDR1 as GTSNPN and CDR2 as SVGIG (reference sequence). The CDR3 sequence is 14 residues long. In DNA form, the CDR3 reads TGTGCCTGGAGCGGGGATTACGTCGCCTACGAGCAGTACTTC. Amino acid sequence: CAWSGDYVAYEQYF.

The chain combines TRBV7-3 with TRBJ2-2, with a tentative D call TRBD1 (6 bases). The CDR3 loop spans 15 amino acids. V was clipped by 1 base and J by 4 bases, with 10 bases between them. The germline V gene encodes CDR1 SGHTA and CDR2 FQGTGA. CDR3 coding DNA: TGTGCCAGCAGCTTAATCGGACAGTCCACCGGGGAGCTGTTTTTT. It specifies CASSLIGQSTGELFF. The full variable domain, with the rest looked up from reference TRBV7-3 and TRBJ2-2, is GAGVSQTPSNKVTEKGKYVELRCDPISGHTALYWYRQSLGQGPEFLIYFQGTGAADDSGLPNDRFFAVRPEGSVSTLKIQRTERGDSAVYLCASSLIGQSTGELFFGEGSRLTVL.

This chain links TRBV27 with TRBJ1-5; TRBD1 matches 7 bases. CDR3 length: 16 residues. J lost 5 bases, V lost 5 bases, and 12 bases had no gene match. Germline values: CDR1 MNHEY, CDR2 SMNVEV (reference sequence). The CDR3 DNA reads TGTGCCAGCAGTCGTAACATGGACAGGATGGATCAGCCCCAGCATTTT. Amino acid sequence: CASSRNMDRMDQPQHF.

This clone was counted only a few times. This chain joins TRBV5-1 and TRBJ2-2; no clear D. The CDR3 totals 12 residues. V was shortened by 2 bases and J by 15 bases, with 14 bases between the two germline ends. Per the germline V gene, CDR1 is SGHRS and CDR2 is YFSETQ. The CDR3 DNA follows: TGCGCCAGCAGCTTAAGCCCCCTTGATATGTTTTTT. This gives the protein CASSLSPLDMFF.

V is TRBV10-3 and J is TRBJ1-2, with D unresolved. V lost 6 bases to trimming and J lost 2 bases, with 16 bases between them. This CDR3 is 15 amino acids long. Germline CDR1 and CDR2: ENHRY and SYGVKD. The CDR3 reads CAIRPGDIKNYGYTF. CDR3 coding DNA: TGTGCCATCAGACCGGGAGATATAAAAAACTATGGCTACACCTTC.

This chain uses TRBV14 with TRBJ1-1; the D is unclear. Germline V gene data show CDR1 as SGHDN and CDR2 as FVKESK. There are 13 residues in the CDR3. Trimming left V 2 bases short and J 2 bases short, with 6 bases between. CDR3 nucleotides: TGTGCCAGCAGCCAAACGGGAAACACTGAAGCTTTCTTT. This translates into CASSQTGNTEAFF.

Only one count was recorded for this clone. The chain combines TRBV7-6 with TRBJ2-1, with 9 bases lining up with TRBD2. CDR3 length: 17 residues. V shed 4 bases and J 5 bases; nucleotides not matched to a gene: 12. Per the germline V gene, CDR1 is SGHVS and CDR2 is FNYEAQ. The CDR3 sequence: CASSSPRGRAGNNEQFF. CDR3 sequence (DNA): TGTGCCAGCAGCTCCCCTCGCGGGAGGGCCGGAAACAATGAGCAGTTCTTC.

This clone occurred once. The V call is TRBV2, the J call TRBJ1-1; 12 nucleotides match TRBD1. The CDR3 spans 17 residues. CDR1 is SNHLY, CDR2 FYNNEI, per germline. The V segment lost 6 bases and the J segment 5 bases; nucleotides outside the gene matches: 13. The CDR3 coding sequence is TGTGCCAGCAGACCCGGGACAGGGGGCATTTTGGGGACTGAAGCTTTCTTT. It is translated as CASRPGTGGILGTEAFF.

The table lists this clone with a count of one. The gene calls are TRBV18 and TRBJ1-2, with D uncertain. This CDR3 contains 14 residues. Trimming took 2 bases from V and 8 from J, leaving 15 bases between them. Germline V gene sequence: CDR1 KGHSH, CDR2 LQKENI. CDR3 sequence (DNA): TGTGCCAGCTCACCAAACGGGGAATCGCAGGGCTACACCTTC. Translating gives CASSPNGESQGYTF.

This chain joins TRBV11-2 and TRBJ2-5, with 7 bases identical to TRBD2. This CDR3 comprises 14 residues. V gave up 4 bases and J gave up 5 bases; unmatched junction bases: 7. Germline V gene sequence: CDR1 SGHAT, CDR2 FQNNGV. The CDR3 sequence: CASSYSSGGETQYF. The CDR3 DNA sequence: TGTGCCAGCAGCTACTCCTCCGGGGGGGAGACCCAGTACTTC.

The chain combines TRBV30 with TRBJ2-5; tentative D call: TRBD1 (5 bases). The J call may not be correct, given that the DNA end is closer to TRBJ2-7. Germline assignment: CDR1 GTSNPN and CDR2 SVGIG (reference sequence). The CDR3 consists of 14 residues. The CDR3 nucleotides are TGTGCCTGCATTTGGGCAGGGTTGGACTACGAGCAGTACTTC. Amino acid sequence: CACIWAGLDYEQYF.

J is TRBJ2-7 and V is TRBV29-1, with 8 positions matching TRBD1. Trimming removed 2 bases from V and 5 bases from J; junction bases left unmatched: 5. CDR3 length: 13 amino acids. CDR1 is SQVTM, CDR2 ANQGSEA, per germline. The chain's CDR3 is CSVERDRGNEQYF. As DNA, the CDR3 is TGCAGCGTTGAACGCGACAGGGGCAACGAGCAGTACTTC.